This T cell receptor beta chain was sequenced in a study of Ad26.COV2.S vaccination and SARS-CoV-2 variants (dated by TCRdb to about 2021). Context from the whole study: Donors in the vaccine arm were drawn from COV1001, a phase I-IIa trial of Ad26.COV2.S in healthy adults that was multicentre, randomized, double-blind and placebo-controlled. Ad26.COV2.S was administered intramuscularly at 5 x 10^10 or 1 x 10^11 viral particles, either as a single shot or as two shots given 56 days apart. The specificity and breadth of SARS-CoV-2-reactive T cell receptors after Ad26.COV2.S vaccination were assessed by TCRbeta repertoire sequencing. The TCR-sequenced set comprised roughly 30 samples: some 20 Ad26.COV2.S vaccine recipients, 5 placebo recipients and 8 SARS-CoV-2 convalescent individuals. Trial participants were randomized into five groups of five: low-dose or high-dose Ad26.COV2.S given once or twice, or placebo on both occasions. Throughout the experiments and outcome assessment, investigators stayed blinded to trial group allocation. Summary of the overall study and its limitations: Vaccine and placebo recipients had comparable non-spike TCR breadth, which fits with the vaccine containing only spike. Comparing responses between vaccine doses or regimens was not something the study was powered to do. After vaccination, spike-specific CD8+ and CD4+ T cell responses were reported to show substantial breadth. According to the authors, total T cell responses may have been underestimated by the TCR breadth and depth analyses. Compared with placebo recipients, Ad26.COV2.S recipients showed higher spike-specific TCR breadth (P = 0.0014).

There are 14 amino acids in the CDR3, from cysteine to phenylalanine inclusive. Of all the DNA, just the CDR3 is kept, 42 bases in frame from base 1. Looking up the germline V gene yields CDR1 MNHEY and CDR2 SVGAGI. The junction carries 17 bases between V and J, which are trimmed by 6 bases and 8 bases respectively. The immunoSEQ Assay was used to sequence TCRbeta CDR3 regions. After extraction, genomic DNA underwent amplification by bias-controlled multiplex PCR, followed by high-throughput sequencing. As for the authors' bioinformatics: To quantify the absolute abundance of every unique TCRbeta CDR3 region, sequences were collapsed and filtered. T cell fraction was estimated by normalization of TCRbeta template counts to usable DNA, with usable DNA being measured through amplification of reference genes present in all nucleated cells. Repertoire TCRs were annotated as SARS-CoV-2-specific by exact matching of V gene, CDR3 amino acid sequence and J gene to a known reactive TCR set. MIRA supplied the reference SARS-CoV-2 TCR set, which was filtered for enrichment in COVID-19-positive ImmuneCODE repertoires so that public or cross-reactive TCRs were removed. Based on the MIRA antigens, annotated TCRs were further analysed at the level of specific ORF or position within ORF. Depth was the summed frequency of annotated unique rearrangements, while breadth was defined as annotated unique rearrangements over total unique productive rearrangements. Two-sided Wilcoxon rank-sum tests were applied when comparing TCR breadth between groups. TCRdb re-hosts the immuneACCESS table, in-frame sequences only. Its copies lack some clones; in the studies checked, an unresolved V gene accounts for under half of them, and the cause for the rest is not known. V, J and clone size derive from that table, while D and trimming were established from the DNA sequence. Recorded for this sample are about 400,000 clones; 89% of them occurred a single time. Approximately 1.9% of the sample is in the top ten clones.

Notes on this clone: The antigen it recognizes is unknown. Base qualities are not recorded, but no much larger clone differs from it by a single base.

The meaning of the sample's treatment or condition label: over 15 received Ad26.COV2.S at low or high dose, single or two shots; roughly five received placebo; per-sample allocation not given. Repertoires of vaccine and placebo recipients were sequenced from samples collected on day 63 after the first injection. In Cohort 1b, more than 20 adults aged 18-55 years were enrolled at a single site in Boston, USA, between 29 July and 7 August 2020. Ad26.COV2.S was a replication-incompetent adenovirus type 26 vector that expressed a prefusion-stabilized SARS-CoV-2 spike protein derived from the original Wuhan strain.

The receptor was isolated from a person between 18 and 65 years old who received the Ad26.COV2.S COVID-19 vaccine or a placebo. In this chain, TRBV6-5 is recombined with TRBJ2-4, with TRBD2 tentatively as D gene (6 bases match). This specimen consisted of peripheral blood, obtained in a trial of Ad26.COV2.S vaccine versus placebo. CDR3 protein: CASSPPGGWDIQYF. The DNA sequence follows: TGTGCCAGCAGCCCCCCCGGAGGGTGGGACATTCAGTACTTC.